This T cell receptor beta chain was observed in a study of blood T cell repertoires in COVID-19. Measured with immunoSEQ multiplex PCR; TCRdb has only the in-frame clones, and not every one. In the table there are approximately 190,000 clones, about 85% of which are singletons. Germline CDR1 reads LGHDT; CDR2 reads YNNKEL (reference sequence). The CDR3 covers 16 residues. The trim removed 0 bases at V and 0 bases at J, leaving 5 bases unmatched. The sequenced sample consisted of peripheral blood. The V and J genes are TRBV3-1 (or the pseudogene TRBV3-2) and TRBJ2-7, with 7 positions matching TRBD2. The receptor's source is a man in his 70s with active or convalescent COVID-19. The CDR3 region is CASSQDMKRGSYEQYF. CDR3 bases: TGTGCCAGCAGCCAAGATATGAAGCGGGGCTCCTACGAGCAGTACTTC.